These 17 T cell receptor beta chains were all obtained from the same sample, sequenced in a study of T cells after yellow fever vaccination. TCRdb reanalysed the 5' RACE reads using MiXCR and keeps one entry per CDR3 protein. Of under 700,000 distinct CDR3 sequences listed, 17% are singletons. The sequencing here drew on PBMCs, taken 5 days after the first yellow fever vaccination. These TCRs come from a man aged 18 to 30 who received the YFV17D yellow fever vaccine.

This chain links TRBV4-1 with TRBJ1-5; the D is unclear. The V and J ends lost 2 bases and 11 bases respectively, with 16 bases between them. The CDR3 totals 14 residues. The germline gives CDR1 MGHRA, CDR2 YSYEKL. The CDR3 sequence is CASSQPTQAGTQHF. The CDR3 nucleotides read TGCGCCAGCAGCCAACCCACTCAGGCTGGGACCCAGCATTTT.

This sequence joins TRBV25-1 and TRBJ2-1; 9 positions match TRBD2. Trimming removed 3 bases from V and 7 bases from J; junction bases left unmatched: 7. CDR1 and CDR2 (germline): MGHDK, SYGVNS. This CDR3 contains 15 residues. CDR3 DNA sequence: TGTGCCAGCAGTGACCGCCAGCGGGGGGATAATGAGCAGTTCTTC. This sequence encodes CASSDRQRGDNEQFF.

The V and J genes are TRBV12-3 or TRBV12-4 and TRBJ1-2; D unresolved. This CDR3 comprises 12 residues. The ends were cut back, 6 bases at V and 2 bases at J, with 7 bases in the middle. The CDR3 DNA reads TGTGCCAGCAGACCCTTCAACTATGGCTACACCTTC. This sequence encodes CASRPFNYGYTF.

This clonotype was counted between two and nine times. This rearrangement joins TRBV7-6 to TRBJ2-3, with D perhaps matching TRBD2 (5 bases). The germline V gene has CDR1 SGHVS and CDR2 FNYEAQ. V lost 5 bases, J lost 1 base, and 10 bases lay in between. The CDR3 spans 14 residues. In nucleotides, the CDR3 is TGTGCCAGCAGCAAGGCCGGGGGCACAGATACGCAGTATTTT. It specifies CASSKAGGTDTQYF.

The chain uses TRBV5-4 and TRBJ1-1, with D possibly being TRBD1 (6 bases). The CDR3 totals 13 residues. Germline CDR1 is SGHNT and CDR2 is YYREEE (reference sequence). Trimming pared 5 bases from V and 11 bases from J, leaving 19 bases between. The CDR3 sequence is CASRLGDNERAFF. The CDR3, as DNA: TGTGCCAGCAGATTAGGGGACAACGAAAGGGCTTTCTTT.

The sample holds a few counts of this clonotype. V usage is TRBV4-1 and J usage is TRBJ2-2; D is perhaps TRBD2 (6 bases). The CDR3 contains 15 residues. The germline V and J ends were trimmed by 2 bases and 4 bases, with 11 bases remaining between them. The germline V gene has CDR1 MGHRA and CDR2 YSYEKL. CDR3 protein: CASSQQGGGTGELFF. The CDR3, as DNA: TGCGCCAGCAGCCAACAGGGAGGAGGCACCGGGGAGCTGTTTTTT.

The chain joins TRBV12-3 or TRBV12-4 to TRBJ1-2; TRBD1 is a possible D gene (5 bases). The CDR3 is 16 amino acids. Trimming left V 6 bases short and J 4 bases short, with 21 bases between. The CDR3 DNA reads TGTGCCAGCAGAGGAGAAGGGGTCTGGACCTTCTATGGCTACACCTTC. Amino acid sequence: CASRGEGVWTFYGYTF.

This clonotype was counted ten times or more. The CDR3 is CASSPSTSGDWETQYF. The CDR3 DNA reads as TGTGCCAGCAGCCCATCGACTAGCGGGGATTGGGAGACCCAGTACTTC. The chain links TRBV4-2 to TRBJ2-5; TRBD2 agrees at 11 bases. Germline assignment: CDR1 LGHNA and CDR2 YNFKEQ. The CDR3 loop spans 16 amino acids. The V and J ends lost 4 bases and 5 bases, in that order; junction bases with no gene match: 9.

V gene TRBV7-8 combines with J gene TRBJ2-4, with 16 bases lining up with TRBD2. The germline gives CDR1 SGHVS, CDR2 FQNEAQ. The CDR3 spans 19 residues. V gave up 0 bases and J gave up 7 bases; unmatched junction bases: 9. CDR3 sequence (DNA): TGTGCCAGCAGCTTAGCGCTTGTGGGACTAGCGGGGGGGCGGAACATTCAGTACTTC. This translates into CASSLALVGLAGGRNIQYF. The full variable domain, with the rest looked up from reference TRBV7-8 and TRBJ2-4, is GAGVSQSPRYKVAKRGQDVALRCDPISGHVSLFWYQQALGQGPEFLTYFQNEAQLDKSGLPSDRFFAERPEGSVSTLKIQRTQQEDSAVYLCASSLALVGLAGGRNIQYFGAGTRLSVL.

This clonotype was seen more than once but under ten times. The J gene is TRBJ1-4, the V gene TRBV19; D gene ambiguous. Germline V gene data show CDR1 as LNHDA and CDR2 as SQIVND (reference sequence). The CDR3 contains 12 residues. Trimming pared 5 bases from V and 8 bases from J, leaving 9 bases between. The CDR3 nucleotides are TGTGCCAGTAGTCCTCAGCGAGAAAAACTGTTTTTT. This codes for CASSPQREKLFF.

The rearrangement links TRBV6-4 to TRBJ2-3; D unresolved. Germline V lookup: CDR1 MRHNA, CDR2 SNTAGT. The CDR3 is 13 residues long. Trimming stripped 0 bases from V and 4 bases from J, with 5 bases between. The CDR3 loop reads CASSDSKADTQYF. Here the CDR3 DNA reads TGTGCCAGCAGTGACTCCAAGGCAGATACGCAGTATTTT.

This clonotype was picked up a small number of times. The genes are TRBV7-9 and TRBJ1-4; TRBD1 agrees at 7 bases. The CDR3 is 14 residues long. The trim removed 4 bases at V and 8 bases at J, leaving 7 bases unmatched. Germline-derived CDR1 and CDR2 are SEHNR and FQNEAQ (reference sequence). The chain's CDR3 is CASSSDRAGEKLFF. In nucleotides, the CDR3 is TGTGCCAGCAGCTCTGACAGGGCCGGGGAAAAACTGTTTTTT.

This chain uses TRBV12-3 or TRBV12-4 with TRBJ2-1, with a weak D call TRBD1 (7 bases). The CDR3 is 14 residues long. Trimming took 3 bases from V and 7 from J, leaving 13 bases between them. This CDR3 reads CASSFQGGGNEQFF. DNA for the CDR3: TGTGCCAGCAGTTTTCAGGGGGGTGGGAATGAGCAGTTCTTC.

This clonotype was detected a few times. V gene TRBV6-5 combines with J gene TRBJ1-2; D is unresolved. Trimming shortened V by 0 bases and J by 6 bases, and 17 bases separated the two germline ends. Germline V gives CDR1 MNHEY, CDR2 SVGAGI. This CDR3 region has 16 residues. CDR3 nucleotide sequence: TGTGCCAGCAGTTACTCGACTCGGATTTCGTTTCATGGCTACACCTTC. This sequence encodes CASSYSTRISFHGYTF.

This clonotype came up many times. The V gene is TRBV6-5, the J gene TRBJ1-4, with D tentatively TRBD1 (6 bases). The germline V and J ends were trimmed by 6 bases and 4 bases, with 12 bases remaining between them. Looked up from germline, CDR1 is MNHEY and CDR2 is SVGAGI. This CDR3 has 14 residues. CDR3 region: CASRATGNNEKLFF. DNA for the CDR3: TGTGCCAGCAGAGCCACAGGGAATAATGAAAAACTGTTTTTT.

There are a few counts of this clonotype. The chain links TRBV4-2 to TRBJ2-7; 14 bases match TRBD2. Germline V CDR1 and CDR2: LGHNA, YNFKEQ. The CDR3 is 18 amino acids. V was pared by 4 bases and J by 4 bases, with 12 bases of the junction left unmatched. This CDR3 reads CASSRSRGTSGGGYEQYF. The CDR3 DNA reads TGTGCCAGCAGCCGCTCGCGAGGGACTAGCGGGGGTGGGTACGAGCAGTACTTC.

The chain uses TRBV6-2 or TRBV6-3 and TRBJ2-7; 8 nucleotides match TRBD1. This CDR3 is built from 14 residues. V gave up 5 bases and J gave up 6 bases; unmatched junction bases: 9. Germline V gene data show CDR1 as MNHEY and CDR2 as SVGEGT. CDR3 in DNA: TGTGCCAGCAGTCCTCGGACAGGGTGGCGCGAGCAGTACGTC. Its protein is CASSPRTGWREQYV.